The subject of this entry is one T cell receptor (beta chain). Its antigen is undetermined. This entry belongs to a study of cytomegalovirus exposure and HLA in healthy donors. General study results and limits: Most TCR beta V segments were productive about 90% or about 30% of the time in an earlier analysis. The authors excluded some V segments, including TRBV6-2 and TRBV6-3, as indistinguishable.

The PCR employed 60 Vbeta primers together with 13 Jbeta primers. In the study's own analysis: It was a later analysis that counted tens of millions of unique TCR beta chains, of which some 9.9 million were shared. The data were produced by immunoSEQ multiplex PCR, yet TCRdb's version contains in-frame clones alone and is incomplete. V, J and clone size are taken as reported in that table, and D and trimming were inferred from the DNA itself. The sample lists about 120,000 clones, roughly four fifths seen once, with more than 1.5% in the top ten. The length of the CDR3 is 14 residues. Germline lookup yields CDR1 KGHSH and CDR2 LQKENI. Between the trimmed V and J ends, which lost 3 bases and 5 bases, there was a span of 11 bases.

The chain uses TRBV18 and TRBJ1-5; no definite D call. Sequences were obtained from PBMCs. This receptor was obtained from a man in his forties or fifties in good health and CMV-seronegative. As DNA, the CDR3 is TGTGCCAGCTCACCTATGCGGGGTCATCAGCCCCAGCATTTT. It is translated as CASSPMRGHQPQHF. The entire variable domain, with the rest obtained from reference TRBV18 and TRBJ1-5, is as follows: NAGVMQNPRHLVRRRGQEARLRCSPMKGHSHVYWYRQLPEEGLKFMVYLQKENIIDESGMPKERFSAEFPKEGPSILRIQQVVRGDSAAYFCASSPMRGHQPQHFGDGTRLSIL.